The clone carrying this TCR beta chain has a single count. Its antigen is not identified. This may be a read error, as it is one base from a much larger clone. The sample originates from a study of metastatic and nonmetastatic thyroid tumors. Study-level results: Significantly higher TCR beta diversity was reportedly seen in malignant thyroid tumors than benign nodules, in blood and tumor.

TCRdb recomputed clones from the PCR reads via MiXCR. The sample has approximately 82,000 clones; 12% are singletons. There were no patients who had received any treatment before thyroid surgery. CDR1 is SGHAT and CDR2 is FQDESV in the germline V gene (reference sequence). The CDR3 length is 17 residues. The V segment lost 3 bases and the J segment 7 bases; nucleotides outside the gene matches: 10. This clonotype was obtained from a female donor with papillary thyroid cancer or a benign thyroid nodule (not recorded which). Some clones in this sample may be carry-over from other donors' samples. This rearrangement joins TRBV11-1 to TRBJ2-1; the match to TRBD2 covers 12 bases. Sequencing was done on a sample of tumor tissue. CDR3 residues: CASSFEMTSGSLNEQFF. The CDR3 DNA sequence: TGTGCCAGCAGCTTCGAAATGACTAGCGGGAGTTTAAATGAGCAGTTCTTC.